The clone carrying this T cell receptor (beta chain) was detected many times. This entry comes from a study of identical twins. The CDR3 covers 13 residues. CDR1 SGHTA and CDR2 FQGNSA come from the germline V gene. V lost 1 base and J 6 bases, leaving 7 bases between the germline ends. TCRdb independently ran MiXCR on the 5' RACE reads; one entry per CDR3 protein. The sample has roughly 710,000 distinct CDR3 sequences, 5.5% to 6.5% seen once. V gene TRBV7-2 combines with J gene TRBJ2-1; unclear D gene. The sample comprised naive T cells sorted from blood. The source is a young man in good health. CDR3 loop: CASSLGVTNEQFF. The CDR3 coding sequence is TGTGCCAGCAGCTTAGGCGTGACCAATGAGCAGTTCTTC.